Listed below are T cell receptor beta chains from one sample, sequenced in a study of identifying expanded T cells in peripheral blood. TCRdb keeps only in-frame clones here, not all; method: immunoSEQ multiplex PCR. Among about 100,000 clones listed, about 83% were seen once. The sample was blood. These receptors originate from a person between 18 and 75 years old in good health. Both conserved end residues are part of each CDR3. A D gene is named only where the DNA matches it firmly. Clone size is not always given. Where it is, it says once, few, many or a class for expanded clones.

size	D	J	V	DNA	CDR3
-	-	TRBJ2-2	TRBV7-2	TGTGCCAGCAGCTTAGTTACAGCCCCCGGGGAGCTGTTTTTT	CASSLVTAPGELFF
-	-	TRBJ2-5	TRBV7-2	TGTGCCAGCAGCCCTCGTGTTTGGGAGACCCAGTACTTC	CASSPRVWETQYF
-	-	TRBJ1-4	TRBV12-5	TGTGCTAGTGGTCCCGACAGCCAGGGGACTGAAAAACTGTTTTTT	CASGPDSQGTEKLFF
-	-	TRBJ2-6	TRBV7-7	TGTGCCAGCAGCAGGTATTCTAAGGCCACAAAGTCGGGCCAACGTCCTGACTTC	CASSRYSKATKSGQRPDF
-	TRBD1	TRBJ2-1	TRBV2	TGTGCCAGCAGTGTAAACAGGGGCCAGGGTGAGCAGTTCTTC	CASSVNRGQGEQFF
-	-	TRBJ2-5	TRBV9	TGTGCCAGCAGCACCGGAGGGGGAGGTTTCCAAGAGACCCAGTACTTC	CASSTGGGGFQETQYF
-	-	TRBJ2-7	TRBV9	TGTGCCAGCAGCTTCCGGGACGGAGCCTACGAGCAGTACTTC	CASSFRDGAYEQYF
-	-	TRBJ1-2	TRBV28	TGTGCCAGCAGTTTGTTTCTCGGTGGAGGGGGCTACACCTTC	CASSLFLGGGGYTF
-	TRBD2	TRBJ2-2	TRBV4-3	TGCGCCAGCAGCCAAGATGATATAGGCGGGGGGAACACCGGGGAGCTGTTTTTT	CASSQDDIGGGNTGELFF
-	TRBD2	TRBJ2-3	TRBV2	TGTGCCAGCATTAAGTCCCGACTAGCGGGGGGGTTTAGCACAGATACGCAGTATTTT	CASIKSRLAGGFSTDTQYF
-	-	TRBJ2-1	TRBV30	TGTGCCTGGAGCCCTAGGTCCAATGAGCAGTTCTTC	CAWSPRSNEQFF
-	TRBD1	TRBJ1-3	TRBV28	TGTGCCAGCAGTCCCCACTCCGGACAGGCCGGAAACACCATATATTTT	CASSPHSGQAGNTIYF
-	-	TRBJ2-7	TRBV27	TGTGCCAGCAGTTCAGGGACCTCCTACGAGCAGTACTTC	CASSSGTSYEQYF
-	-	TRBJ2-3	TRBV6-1	TGTGCCAGCGCGCCACCCGCCCAAACGCAGTATTTT	CASAPPAQTQYF
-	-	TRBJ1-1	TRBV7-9	TGTGCCAGCAGCTTACCCAACCCCCGAGGGACCGCTGAAGCTTTCTTT	CASSLPNPRGTAEAFF
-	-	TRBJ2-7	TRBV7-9	TGTGCCAGCAGCAAAGGGGCGGGTGACGAGCAGTACTTC	CASSKGAGDEQYF
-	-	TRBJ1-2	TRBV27	TGTGCCAGCAGCCCGGAGGGGTGGTATGGCTACACCTTC	CASSPEGWYGYTF
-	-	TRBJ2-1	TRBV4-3	TGCGCCAGCAGCCAGGGTTGGGCAGGGAATGAGCAGTTCTTC	CASSQGWAGNEQFF
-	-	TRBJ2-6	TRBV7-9	TGTGCCAAGGGGGGCGCTGGGGCCAACGTCCTGACTTTC	CAKGGAGANVLTF
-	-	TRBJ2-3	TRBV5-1	TGCGCCAGCAGCTTGTTCGGGTCTAGCACAGATACGCAGTATTTT	CASSLFGSSTDTQYF
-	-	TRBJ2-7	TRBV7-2	TGTGCCAGCAGCTTAGGGGGTGGGTACGAGCAGTACTTC	CASSLGGGYEQYF
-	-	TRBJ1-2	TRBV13	TGTGCCAGCAGCTTACGAAGGGGGGTAGGGTATGGCTACACCTTC	CASSLRRGVGYGYTF
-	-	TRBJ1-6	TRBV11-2	TGTGCCAGCAGCCTTACGACTCAGAGGGTTGCGGCACCCCTCCACTTT	CASSLTTQRVAAPLHF
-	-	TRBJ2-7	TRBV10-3	TGTGCCATCAGTGGGAACGGCGCATCCTACGAGCAGTACTTC	CAISGNGASYEQYF
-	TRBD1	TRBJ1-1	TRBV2	TGTGCCAGCAGCAGGGGGGGGCTCACTGAAGCTTTCTTT	CASSRGGLTEAFF
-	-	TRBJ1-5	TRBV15	TGTGCCACCAGCAGAGATATCCCCGGGGATGAGCCCCAGCATTTT	CATSRDIPGDEPQHF
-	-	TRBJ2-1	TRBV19	TGTGCCAGTAGAGGGTCTGGGGGACTCCTCTCCTACAATGAGCAGTTCTTC	CASRGSGGLLSYNEQFF
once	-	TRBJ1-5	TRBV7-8	TGTGCCAGCAGCCGAGGGAGGGGGAATCAGCCCCAGCATTTT	CASSRGRGNQPQHF
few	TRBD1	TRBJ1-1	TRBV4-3	TGCGCCAGCAGCCCCCAGGAGGGGGCGTTCACTGAAGCTTTCTTT	CASSPQEGAFTEAFF
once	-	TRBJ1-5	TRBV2	TGTGCCAGCAGTGGGCAGGTTGATCAGCCCCAGCATTTT	CASSGQVDQPQHF
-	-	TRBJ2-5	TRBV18	TGTGCCAGCTCACCGAGCCGTAGGGAGACCCAGTACTTC	CASSPSRRETQYF
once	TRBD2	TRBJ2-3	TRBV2	TGTGCCAGCACCCGGACTAGCGGGGATCTAGATACGCAGTATTTT	CASTRTSGDLDTQYF
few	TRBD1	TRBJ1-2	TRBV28	TGTGCCAGCAGTTTGGGGTCAGGGGGACCAAACTATGGCTACACCTTC	CASSLGSGGPNYGYTF
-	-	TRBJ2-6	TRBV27	TGTGCCAGCAGTAGAAGATTAACTGGGGCCAACGTCCTGACTTTC	CASSRRLTGANVLTF
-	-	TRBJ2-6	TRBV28	TGTGCCAGCACTCCTATTCGGGAGAGTGGGGCCAACGTCCTGACTTTC	CASTPIRESGANVLTF
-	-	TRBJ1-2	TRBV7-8	TGTGCCAGCAGCCTTATCGGGTCAGGAGGAAACTATGGCTACACCTTC	CASSLIGSGGNYGYTF
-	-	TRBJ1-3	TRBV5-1	TGCGCCAGCAGCTTGGATACAGGGCCTGGAAACACCATATATTTT	CASSLDTGPGNTIYF
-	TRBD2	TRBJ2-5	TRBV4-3	TGCGCCAGCAGCCAAGATAGGACGGGGGGGGGAGAGACCCAGTACTTC	CASSQDRTGGGETQYF
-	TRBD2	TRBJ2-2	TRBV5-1	TGCGCCAGCAGCGAAGGACTAGCGGAATACACCGGGGAGCTGTTTTTT	CASSEGLAEYTGELFF
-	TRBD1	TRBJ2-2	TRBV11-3	TGTGCCAGCAGCTTAGCAGGCGGGACAGGGGACACCGGGGAGCTGTTTTTT	CASSLAGGTGDTGELFF
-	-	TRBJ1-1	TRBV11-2	TGTGCCAGCAGCTTAGTTATCTGGGTAGGAGAAGCTTTCTTT	CASSLVIWVGEAFF
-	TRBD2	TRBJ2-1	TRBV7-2	TGTGCCAGCAGCCTTTTAGCCGGGACTACCTACAATGAGCAGTTCTTC	CASSLLAGTTYNEQFF
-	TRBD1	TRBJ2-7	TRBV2	TGTGCCAGCAGTGAAGCGGCAGGGGGTTTAGCCTACGAGCAGTACTTC	CASSEAAGGLAYEQYF
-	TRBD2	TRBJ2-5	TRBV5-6	TGTGCCAGCAGCTTGGAACGGGGTAGCGGGGCTGAGTACTTC	CASSLERGSGAEYF
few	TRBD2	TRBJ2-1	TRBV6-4	TGTGCCAGCAGTGACTCGTCTAGCGGGGGGCTTGAGCAGTTCTTC	CASSDSSSGGLEQFF
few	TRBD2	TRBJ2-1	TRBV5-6	TGTGCCAGCACGATAGCGGGGACTAGCGGGTACAATGAGCAGTTCTTC	CASTIAGTSGYNEQFF
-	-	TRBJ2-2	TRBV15	TGTGCCACCAGCAGAGATAGAGGCATGAACACCGGGGAGCTGTTTTTT	CATSRDRGMNTGELFF
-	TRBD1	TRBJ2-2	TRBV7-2	TGTGCCAGCAGCCCAGGGCGGAGACAGGGGTCCGGGGAGCTGTTTTTT	CASSPGRRQGSGELFF
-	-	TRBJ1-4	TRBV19	TGTGCCAGTAGCCGATCGGTTCGAGCTACTAATGAAAAACTGTTTTTT	CASSRSVRATNEKLFF
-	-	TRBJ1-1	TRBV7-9	TGTGCCAGCAGCTTCCAGGAGGGGTCCTCTGAAGCTTTCTTT	CASSFQEGSSEAFF